This T cell receptor (beta chain) was documented in a study of cytomegalovirus exposure and HLA in healthy donors. Germline V lookup: CDR1 SGHRS, CDR2 YFSETQ. Trimming took 4 bases from V and 5 from J, leaving 16 bases between them. The CDR3 runs 14 residues. The primer mix had 60 Vbeta and 13 Jbeta primers. Produced via immunoSEQ multiplex PCR; TCRdb's table is partial and in-frame only. Of about 200,000 clones listed, 70% to 80% were seen once; the top ten hold around 1.6%. The TCR originated in a girl under 18 in good health and CMV-seropositive. The rearrangement uses TRBV5-1 and TRBJ2-7, with D possibly being TRBD1 (6 bases). Sequencing was carried out using PBMCs. CDR3 bases: TGCGCCAGCAGCCCACGTACAGGGAGTCACGAGCAGTACTTC. It specifies CASSPRTGSHEQYF.